A selection of T cell receptor beta chains follows, all from one sample in a study of T-cell reconstitution after alpha-beta-depleted transplantation in children. In TCRdb, the PCR reads were re-called with MiXCR into one record per CDR3 protein. The top ten hold approximately 5% of the sample, which has around 410,000 distinct CDR3 sequences, 9.5% to 13% seen once. The sample consisted of PBMCs from the stem cell graft donor, taken from the stem cell graft. The receptor source for this set is a human donor who donated a stem cell graft to a child with acute myeloid leukemia. Each CDR3 is given with its conserved first and last residue. D genes are given only for firm matches. Clone size appears in some rows only: once, few, many, or a class for an expanded clone.

j_call,d_call,v_call,clone_size,cdr3_nt,cdr3_aa
TRBJ2-1,TRBD1,TRBV7-8,few,TGTGCCAGCAGCGAGGACAGGGTTAACGATGAGCAGTTCTTC,CASSEDRVNDEQFF
TRBJ2-1,TRBD1,TRBV27,-,TGTGCCAGCAGTTTTTACAACAGGGGGCCCTCCTACAATGAGCAGTTCTTC,CASSFYNRGPSYNEQFF
TRBJ2-5,TRBD2,TRBV5-6,-,TGTGCCAGCAGCCAGGGACTAGCGGGGGTGTACCAAGAGACCCAGTACTTC,CASSQGLAGVYQETQYF
TRBJ2-1,TRBD2,TRBV9,few,TGTGCCAGCAGCTCCAGCGGGGCTGAGCAGTTCTTC,CASSSSGAEQFF
TRBJ2-3,-,TRBV25-1,many,TGTGCCAGCAGTTATGGCGTAGATACGCAGTATTTT,CASSYGVDTQYF
TRBJ2-3,TRBD2,TRBV7-3,-,TGTGCCAGCAGCTTAACCGGGACTATAGGCACAGATACGCAGTATTTT,CASSLTGTIGTDTQYF
TRBJ1-6,-,TRBV20-1,-,TGCAGTGCTGGACTAGGGCTTGTTGGTTCACCCCTCCACTTT,CSAGLGLVGSPLHF
TRBJ1-5,-,TRBV29-1,many,TGCAGCGTGGGTGGCAGCCAGAATCAGCCCCAGCATTTT,CSVGGSQNQPQHF
TRBJ2-1,-,TRBV24-1,few,TGTGCCACCAGTGGGGGTTTTGAGCAGTTCTTC,CATSGGFEQFF
TRBJ2-7,TRBD1,TRBV10-3,many,TGTGCCATCACTAGGGACAGCTCCAACGAGCAGTACTTC,CAITRDSSNEQYF
TRBJ1-1,TRBD1,TRBV6-5,-,TGTGCCAGCAGTTACTCTGGCAGGGGGGGCACTGAAGCTTTCTTT,CASSYSGRGGTEAFF
TRBJ2-1,TRBD2,TRBV4-2,few,TGTGCCAGCAGCCAAGGGGGACTAGCGGGGGAGCAGTTCTTC,CASSQGGLAGEQFF
TRBJ1-3,-,TRBV6-1,many,TGTGCCAGCAGGTTAACTGGAAACACCATATATTTT,CASRLTGNTIYF
TRBJ2-1,-,TRBV20-1,few,TGCAGTGCAACCCCGATGGGGGATTTTAATGAGCAGTTCTTC,CSATPMGDFNEQFF
TRBJ2-1,TRBD2,TRBV3-1,many,TGTGCCAGCAGCCAAGATAGGACTAGCGGGGGCAATGAGCAGTTCTTC,CASSQDRTSGGNEQFF
TRBJ2-5,TRBD1,TRBV29-1,many,TGCAGCGCCAGGACAGGGGAAGAGACCCAGTACTTC,CSARTGEETQYF
TRBJ2-5,TRBD2,TRBV5-1,-,TGCGCCAGCAGCTTGGACCTGACTAGCTCGGAGACCCAGTACTTC,CASSLDLTSSETQYF
TRBJ2-5,TRBD1,TRBV7-9,-,TGTGCCAGCAGCTGGACAGGGCCGGAGACCCAGTACTTC,CASSWTGPETQYF
TRBJ2-3,-,TRBV4-1,-,TGCGCCAGCAGCCTTATGACAGGCGGGGTCGCAGATACGCAGTATTTT,CASSLMTGGVADTQYF
TRBJ2-4,-,TRBV20-1,-,TGCAGTGCTATACTACACCTAGCCAAAAACATTCAGTACTTC,CSAILHLAKNIQYF
TRBJ2-2,TRBD1,TRBV12-3/TRBV12-4,few,TGTGCCAGCAGCCGGGACAGGGGATCCTGGGAGCTGTTTTTT,CASSRDRGSWELFF
TRBJ1-5,-,TRBV20-1,-,TGCAGTGCTGGGAATAGCAATCAGCCCCAGCATTTT,CSAGNSNQPQHF
TRBJ2-7,TRBD2,TRBV7-8,-,TGTGCCAGCAGCGTCCTAGCGGGAGGGCCCCACGAGCAGTACTTC,CASSVLAGGPHEQYF
TRBJ2-2,TRBD1,TRBV20-1,-,TGCAGTGCTAGAGAGGGACAGGGATGGAACACCGGGGAGCTGTTTTTT,CSAREGQGWNTGELFF
TRBJ2-1,-,TRBV4-3,few,TGCGCCAGCAGCCAGGCGACAGATAATGAGCAGTTCTTC,CASSQATDNEQFF
TRBJ2-1,TRBD2,TRBV20-1,few,TGCAGTGCTAGAGTCTCATTTGCGGCGGGAGGGCCTACTTATGAGCAGTTCTTC,CSARVSFAAGGPTYEQFF
TRBJ2-5,TRBD2,TRBV7-8,few,TGTGCCAGCAGCTTAGTAGGTAGCGGGGCGGCTCAAGCGACCCAGTACTTC,CASSLVGSGAAQATQYF